The table lists the clone carrying this TCR beta chain with a few counts. Its antigen is unknown. This sample is drawn from a study of T cell repertoires in cytomegalovirus infection. Findings and limits, study-wide: The ex vivo response showed dominance by HLA-C-restricted CMV-specific TCR beta clonotypes.

TCRdb itself ran the reads through MiXCR, one entry per CDR3 protein. The sample includes about 160,000 distinct CDR3 sequences, roughly 17% of them seen just once. Sequencing input: CD8+ T cells from PBMCs. The TCR comes from a human donor in good health (CMV status not recorded). Some clones in this sample may be carry-over from other donors' samples.

CDR3 region: CASKPSSYNEQFF. The CDR3 DNA sequence: TGTGCCAGCAAACCGAGCTCCTACAATGAGCAGTTCTTC. The chain combines TRBV2 with TRBJ2-1, with D unclear. CDR1 and CDR2 (germline): SNHLY, FYNNEI. V dropped 7 bases and J dropped 0 bases, with 7 bases sitting between them. This CDR3 has 13 residues.